This T cell receptor beta chain was sequenced in a study of T cell repertoires in cytomegalovirus infection. Turning to the study itself: Carrying CMV and the relevant HLA type showed in public TCR beta signatures.

The CDR3 runs 14 residues. The V gene end was trimmed by 6 bases and the J gene end by 2 bases; junction bases not matched to a gene: 5. The germline V gene encodes CDR1 SNHLY and CDR2 FYNNEI. Whole-study results and caveats: The ex vivo response showed dominance by HLA-C-restricted CMV-specific TCR beta clonotypes. There were carriers of CMV plus the relevant HLA, and cumulative public TCR beta family frequency identified them.

One entry per CDR3 protein, called by TCRdb with MiXCR from the reads. In the table there are around 440,000 distinct CDR3 sequences, around 11% of which are singletons. This clonotype has a count of ten or more. As yet, its antigen is unknown. This sequence joins TRBV2 and TRBJ2-3; TRBD1 matches at 7 bases. The sequence was obtained from a human donor in good health (CMV status not recorded). Some clones in this sample may be carry-over from other donors' samples. Source material: PBMCs. The CDR3 spells CASRGRGITDTQYF. CDR3 coding DNA: TGTGCCAGCAGAGGCAGGGGGATCACAGATACGCAGTATTTT.